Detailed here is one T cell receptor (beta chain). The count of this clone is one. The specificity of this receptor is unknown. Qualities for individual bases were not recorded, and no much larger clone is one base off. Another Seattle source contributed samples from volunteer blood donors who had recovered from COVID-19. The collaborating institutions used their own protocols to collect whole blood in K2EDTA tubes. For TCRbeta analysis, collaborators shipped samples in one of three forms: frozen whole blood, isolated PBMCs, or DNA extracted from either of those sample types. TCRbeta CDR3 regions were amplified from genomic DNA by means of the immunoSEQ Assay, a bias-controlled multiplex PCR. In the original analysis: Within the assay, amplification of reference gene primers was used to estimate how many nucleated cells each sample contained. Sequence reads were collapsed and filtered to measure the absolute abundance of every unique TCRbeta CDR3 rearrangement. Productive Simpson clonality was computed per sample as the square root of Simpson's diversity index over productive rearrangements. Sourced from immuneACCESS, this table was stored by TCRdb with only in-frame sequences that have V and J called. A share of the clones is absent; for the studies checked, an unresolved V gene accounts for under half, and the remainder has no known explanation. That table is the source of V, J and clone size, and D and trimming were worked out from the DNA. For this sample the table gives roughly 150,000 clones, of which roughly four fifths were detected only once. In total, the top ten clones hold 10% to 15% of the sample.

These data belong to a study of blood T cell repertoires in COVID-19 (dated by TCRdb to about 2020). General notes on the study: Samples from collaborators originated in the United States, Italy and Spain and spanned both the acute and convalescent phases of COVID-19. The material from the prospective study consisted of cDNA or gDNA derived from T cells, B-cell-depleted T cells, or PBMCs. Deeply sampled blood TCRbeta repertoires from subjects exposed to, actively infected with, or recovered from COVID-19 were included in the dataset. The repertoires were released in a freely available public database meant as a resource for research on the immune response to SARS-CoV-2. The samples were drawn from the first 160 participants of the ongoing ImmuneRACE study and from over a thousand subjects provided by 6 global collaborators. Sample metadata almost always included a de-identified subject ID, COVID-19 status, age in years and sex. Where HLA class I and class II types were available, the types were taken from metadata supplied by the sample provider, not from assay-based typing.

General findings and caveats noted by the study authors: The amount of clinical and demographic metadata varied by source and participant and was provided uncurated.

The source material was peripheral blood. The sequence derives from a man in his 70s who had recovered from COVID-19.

The encoded CDR3 is CASSKQALGYTF. At the DNA level, the sequence is TGTGCCAGCAGCAAACAGGCCTTGGGCTACACCTTC. This sequence uses TRBV12-3 or TRBV12-4 and TRBJ1-2, and TRBD1 may be the D gene, going by 5 matching bases. Trimming at the junction amounts to 6 bases on V and 8 bases on J, and the germline ends lie 13 bases apart. The CDR3 has 12 amino acids, counting the end cysteine and phenylalanine. The kept DNA is CDR3 alone, 36 bases in frame from the first base.